These 9 T cell receptor beta chains originate from one sample sequenced in a study of blood T cell repertoires in COVID-19. The protocol was immunoSEQ multiplex PCR, while the TCRdb copy is restricted to in-frame clones and leaves out a portion. The sample records under 65,000 clones, 75% to 95% being singletons. Sequenced material: peripheral blood. The receptors shown here come from a man older than 75 with acute or convalescent COVID-19.

V usage is TRBV13 and J usage is TRBJ2-7; maybe TRBD1 (5 bases). The CDR3 loop spans 14 amino acids. Looked up from germline, CDR1 is PRHDT and CDR2 is FYEKMQ (reference sequence). V was shortened by 0 bases and J by 3 bases, with 9 bases between the two germline ends. The CDR3 region is CASSLGTADYEQYF. The CDR3 coding sequence is TGTGCCAGCAGCTTAGGGACAGCCGACTACGAGCAGTACTTC.

The rearrangement joins TRBV7-9 to TRBJ1-1; weak D call: TRBD1 (5 bases). Germline CDR1 is SEHNR and CDR2 is FQNEAQ (reference sequence). Trimming removed 5 bases from V and 6 bases from J, with 10 bases in between. The CDR3 is 12 residues long. This CDR3 reads CASSRPGAEAFF. CDR3 nucleotide sequence: TGTGCCAGCAGCCGTCCGGGGGCTGAAGCTTTCTTT.

The chain uses TRBV30 and TRBJ2-1; tentative D call: TRBD2 (6 bases). V lost 1 base and J 4 bases, leaving 17 bases between the germline ends. The V gene's germline CDR1 is GTSNPN and CDR2 SVGIG (reference sequence). The CDR3 length is 16 residues. Written as DNA, the CDR3 is TGTGCCTGGAGTGGGGCGGGACGGGGAAGTTACAATGAGCAGTTCTTC. Translating it yields CAWSGAGRGSYNEQFF.

This chain links TRBV7-9 with TRBJ2-2; D is perhaps TRBD1 (6 bases). This CDR3 has 18 residues. With 2 bases removed from V and 4 bases from J, the gap between germline ends came to 20 bases. Germline V CDR1 and CDR2: SEHNR, FQNEAQ (reference sequence). The CDR3: CASSLTWTDPSSTGELFF. The CDR3, as DNA: TGTGCCAGCAGCTTAACTTGGACAGACCCCTCCAGCACCGGGGAGCTGTTTTTT.

The table lists this clone with a count of one. The gene calls are TRBV19 and TRBJ1-4; D possibly corresponds to TRBD1 (5 bases). The CDR3 contains 13 residues. Germline CDR1 reads LNHDA; CDR2 reads SQIVND (reference sequence). Trimming cost V 6 bases and J 4 bases, with 9 bases left between them. The CDR3 DNA is TGTGCCAGTAGCCAGGGCGATAATGAAAAACTGTTTTTT. It specifies CASSQGDNEKLFF.

This clone was picked up a small number of times. This chain uses TRBV5-1 with TRBJ2-4; TRBD1 might be the D (6 bases). The CDR3 spans 16 residues. Between the trimmed V and J ends, which lost 0 bases and 0 bases, there was a span of 10 bases. CDR1 and CDR2 from the germline V gene are SGHRS and YFSETQ. The CDR3 nucleotides are TGCGCCAGCAGCTTGGACGGACAGCTAGCCAAAAACATTCAGTACTTC. Its protein product is CASSLDGQLAKNIQYF.

The chain recombines TRBV27 with TRBJ2-1, with 15 bases lining up with TRBD2. With 5 bases clipped from V and 10 bases from J, the junction kept 3 bases outside the gene matches. This CDR3 is built from 14 residues. The germline V gene has CDR1 MNHEY and CDR2 SMNVEV (reference sequence). This CDR3 is CASSPGTSGGEQFF. The CDR3 nucleotides read TGTGCCAGCAGTCCTGGGACTAGCGGGGGGGAGCAGTTCTTC.

The chain carries TRBV19 and TRBJ1-5; D is unresolved. Trimming pared 6 bases from V and 3 bases from J, leaving 15 bases between. The CDR3 extends over 15 amino acids. Germline V CDR1 and CDR2: LNHDA, SQIVND (reference sequence). In DNA form, the CDR3 reads TGTGCCAGTAGGGATCAAGGTGCGGACAATCAGCCCCAGCATTTT. Translated, it gives CASRDQGADNQPQHF. Using reference TRBV19 and TRBJ1-5 for the parts outside the CDR3, the full variable domain is DGGITQSPKYLFRKEGQNVTLSCEQNLNHDAMYWYRQDPGQGLRLIYYSQIVNDFQKGDIAEGYSVSREKKESFPLTVTSAQKNPTAFYLCASRDQGADNQPQHFGDGTRLSIL.

In this sample, this clone turned up a few times. This sample includes further DNA sequences coding for the same CDR3. V usage is TRBV7-3 and J usage is TRBJ2-3; TRBD2 agrees at 7 bases. The V gene's germline CDR1 is SGHTA and CDR2 FQGTGA. CDR3 length: 15 residues. V lost 5 bases to trimming and J lost 1 base; unmatched junction nucleotides: 6. This chain's CDR3 is CASSPVAGGTDTQYF. In nucleotides, the CDR3 is TGTGCCAGCAGCCCCGTCGCGGGAGGCACAGATACGCAGTATTTT.